This is a list of T cell receptor beta chains from one sample in a study of beta chain features in type 1 diabetes. Libraries were prepared by immunoSEQ multiplex PCR; TCRdb keeps only in-frame clonotypes and omits some of them. The sample includes about 640,000 clones, around 12% of them seen just once. The specimen sequenced was naive CD4+ T cells from blood. Receptors originate from a man in his thirties or forties with type 1 diabetes. The CDR3 runs from the conserved cysteine through the conserved F or W. Fields, in order: J gene, D gene, V gene, clone size, CDR3 DNA, CDR3 protein. D genes are given only for firm matches. The size field is filled for only some rows; it gives once, few, many or a size class.

TRBJ2-5	NA	TRBV20-1	few	TGCAGTGCTAGATTACAAGAGACCCAGTACTTC	CSARLQETQYF
TRBJ2-3	NA	TRBV10-3	few	TGTGCCATCACTCCGTTAGGCGATAGCACAGATACGCAGTATTTT	CAITPLGDSTDTQYF
TRBJ2-3	TRBD2	TRBV19	NA	TGTGCCAGTAGTGTCGCGGGGGGCACAGATACGCAGTATTTT	CASSVAGGTDTQYF
TRBJ1-4	NA	TRBV19	NA	TGTGCCAGTAGCGAGACCGTGGGAAAACTGTTTTTT	CASSETVGKLFF
TRBJ2-2	NA	TRBV5-4	NA	TGTGCCAGCAGCAAAACAGCTCTAGAACTTTTTGCCGGGGAGCTGTTTTTT	CASSKTALELFAGELFF
TRBJ1-2	TRBD1	TRBV7-2	NA	TGTGCCAGCAGCCTTGGGACAGCTAACTATGGCTACACCTTC	CASSLGTANYGYTF
TRBJ1-1	NA	TRBV12-5	few	TGTGCTAGTGGTTTTCAAGGGACGGAAGTTTTGTATAAGGACACTGAAGCTTTCTTT	CASGFQGTEVLYKDTEAFF
TRBJ2-6	NA	TRBV5-1	NA	TGCGCCACCAGCTCTGGGGCCAACGTCCTGACTTTC	CATSSGANVLTF
TRBJ1-2	TRBD1	TRBV7-2	few	TGTGCCAGCAGCTTCGCCCAGGGGGTAAATGGCTACACCTTC	CASSFAQGVNGYTF
TRBJ1-1	NA	TRBV7-3	NA	TGTGCCAGCAGTCCAAACAGGGACACTGAAGCTTTCTTT	CASSPNRDTEAFF
TRBJ2-1	TRBD2	TRBV5-6	NA	TGTGCCAGCAGCTCGGAGCGGGGGGATAGTGAGTTCTTC	CASSSERGDSEFF
TRBJ2-1	TRBD1	TRBV25-1	NA	TGTGCCAGCAGTACACACACCGGGACAGGGACGGACAATGAGCAGTTCTTC	CASSTHTGTGTDNEQFF
TRBJ2-7	NA	TRBV9	NA	TGTGCCAGCAGCGCGTCCGGGACCGCCGTACGGCAGTACTTC	CASSASGTAVRQYF
TRBJ2-7	NA	TRBV7-2	few	TGTGCCAGCCGCGGGGCCGAGAGCTCCTACGAGCAGTACTTC	CASRGAESSYEQYF
TRBJ2-7	TRBD2	TRBV2	NA	TGTGCCAGCAGTGAACTAGCGGACTCCTACGAGCAGTACTTC	CASSELADSYEQYF
TRBJ2-3	TRBD2	TRBV7-9	few	TGTGCCAGCAGCTTAGTCGAGCTAGCGGGGGGAAGCACAGATACGCAGTATTTT	CASSLVELAGGSTDTQYF
TRBJ2-5	NA	TRBV6-5	NA	TGTGCCAGCAGTTACAGGGGAAGAGGGACCCAGTACTTC	CASSYRGRGTQYF
TRBJ2-4	NA	TRBV4-3	few	TGCGCCAGCAGCCAAGATTGGGGACTTGCCTTAGCCAAAAACATTCAGTACTTC	CASSQDWGLALAKNIQYF
TRBJ2-1	TRBD1	TRBV2	few	TGTGCCAGCAATACGCTCTCAGGGGGCTCTAGGTATAATGAGCAGTTCTTC	CASNTLSGGSRYNEQFF
TRBJ1-2	NA	TRBV4-1	few	TGCGCCAGCAGCCACCGGGACAAGAGAGCTAACTATGGCTACACCTTC	CASSHRDKRANYGYTF
TRBJ2-1	TRBD1	TRBV11-2	few	TGTGCCAGCAGCCGGGACAGTAGGGGTGAGCAGTTCTTC	CASSRDSRGEQFF
TRBJ2-2	NA	TRBV25-1	few	TGTGCCAGCAGTGAATCCGGACTCCCCACCGGGGAGCTGTTTTTT	CASSESGLPTGELFF
TRBJ1-3	TRBD1	TRBV5-1	NA	TGCGCCAGCAGCTTCGGACAGGGCTCCGTCTCTGGAAACACCATATATTTT	CASSFGQGSVSGNTIYF
TRBJ2-3	TRBD2	TRBV5-1	few	TGCGCCAGCAACCCTAGCGGGGGGACAGATACGCAGTATTTT	CASNPSGGTDTQYF
TRBJ2-1	TRBD2	TRBV5-1	few	TGCGCCAGCAGCTTGTCCACTAGCGGGGTAGGTGAGCAGTTCTTC	CASSLSTSGVGEQFF
TRBJ1-2	NA	TRBV6-1	NA	TGTGCCAGCAGTGAAATGGTCCAGGCTCGAGTTTATGGCTACACCTTC	CASSEMVQARVYGYTF
TRBJ1-3	NA	TRBV5-1	few	TGCGCCAGCAGCTTGGCCGAGGGATTCGGAAACACCATATATTTT	CASSLAEGFGNTIYF
TRBJ1-6	TRBD1	TRBV30	NA	TGTGCCTGGAGTCTCGGACAGGGGGGCTCACCCCTCCACTTT	CAWSLGQGGSPLHF
TRBJ2-7	NA	TRBV7-2	NA	TGTGCCAGCAGCACCGGGACGGAACACTACGAGCAGTACTTC	CASSTGTEHYEQYF
TRBJ2-1	TRBD2	TRBV4-3	NA	TGCGCCAGCAGCCAAGTACTAGCGGGGGACCACCCTTACAGGGAGCAGTTCTTC	CASSQVLAGDHPYREQFF